The sequence of this TCR beta chain was determined in a study of T cell repertoires in cytomegalovirus infection. Study as a whole: The public TCR beta signatures pointed to both CMV infection and matching HLA type.

There are 17 residues in the CDR3. The V segment lost 3 bases and the J segment 3 bases; nucleotides outside the gene matches: 8. Germline-derived CDR1 and CDR2 are LNHDA and SQIVND (reference sequence). A few counts support this clonotype. Its target is unknown. Study-wide results and caveats: Cumulative frequency of public TCR beta families picked out carriers of CMV plus the relevant HLA. HLA-C-restricted, CMV-specific TCR beta clonotypes were dominant ex vivo.

TCRdb processed the reads anew with MiXCR; each CDR3 protein has one entry. This sample has around 450,000 distinct CDR3 sequences, with about 33% found just once. The clonotype originates from a human donor in good health (CMV status not recorded). Some clones in this sample may be carry-over from other donors' samples. This sequence joins TRBV19 and TRBJ2-6, with 7 nucleotides matching TRBD1. The sample consisted of PBMCs. CDR3 DNA: TGTGCCAGTAGTATCAGCACCGACAGGGTTGGGGCCAACGTCCTGACTTTC. Amino acids: CASSISTDRVGANVLTF. Full variable domain (outside the CDR3, taken from reference TRBV19 and TRBJ2-6): DGGITQSPKYLFRKEGQNVTLSCEQNLNHDAMYWYRQDPGQGLRLIYYSQIVNDFQKGDIAEGYSVSREKKESFPLTVTSAQKNPTAFYLCASSISTDRVGANVLTFGAGSRLTVL.